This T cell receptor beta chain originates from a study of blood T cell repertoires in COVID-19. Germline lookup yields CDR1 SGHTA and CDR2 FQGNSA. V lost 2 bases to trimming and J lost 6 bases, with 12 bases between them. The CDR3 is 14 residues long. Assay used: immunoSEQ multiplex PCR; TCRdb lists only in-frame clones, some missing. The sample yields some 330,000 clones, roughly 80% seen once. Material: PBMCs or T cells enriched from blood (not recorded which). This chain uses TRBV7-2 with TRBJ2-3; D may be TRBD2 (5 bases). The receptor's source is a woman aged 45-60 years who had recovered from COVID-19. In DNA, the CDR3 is TGTGCCAGCAGCTTACAGCGGTCAGGCGATACGCAGTATTTT. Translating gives CASSLQRSGDTQYF.